Following are 26 T cell receptor beta chains from one sample sequenced in a study of blood T cells in healthy people across ages. A second about 7 to 12 cycle PCR used barcoded and J-beta primers. MiXCR was run by TCRdb on the 5' RACE reads, yielding one entry per CDR3 protein. The sample consists of approximately 1.5 million distinct CDR3 sequences, roughly 30% of them appearing once. The sample comprised blood. The receptors shown here come from a woman aged 25 to 39 in good health.

This clonotype has a count of ten or more. This chain joins TRBV6-2 or TRBV6-3 and TRBJ2-6; D perhaps matches TRBD2 (6 bases). The CDR3 totals 16 residues. Germline loops: CDR1 MNHEY, CDR2 SVGEGT. V was shortened by 7 bases and J by 1 base, with 14 bases between the two germline ends. CDR3 in amino acids: CASTLRRGSGANVLTF. As DNA, the CDR3 is TGTGCCAGCACCCTCCGGAGGGGTTCTGGGGCCAACGTCCTGACTTTC.

A few counts support this clonotype. One end of the junction is discordant with germline, which a read error may explain. J is TRBJ2-1 and V is TRBV27, with D maybe TRBD2 (5 bases). Germline-derived CDR1 and CDR2 are MNHEY and SMNVEV (reference sequence). The CDR3 runs to 16 residues. The CDR3 DNA sequence: TGTGTCAGCAGTTTAGGGAGAGGTTCAGGTCTTAAAGAGCAGTTCTTC. It encodes CVSSLGRGSGLKEQFF.

This sequence joins TRBV28 and TRBJ2-5; D call uncertain. In germline, CDR1 is MDHEN, CDR2 SYDVKM. The CDR3 has 14 residues. Trimming shortened V by 7 bases and J by 4 bases, and 16 bases separated the two germline ends. This CDR3 is CASTGEGRLETQYF. The CDR3 DNA reads as TGTGCCAGCACGGGTGAAGGCCGATTAGAGACCCAGTACTTC.

This clonotype was detected a few times. The chain links TRBV7-3 to TRBJ2-1; tentatively, D is TRBD1 or TRBD2 (6 bases each). This CDR3 has 18 residues. V was clipped by 0 bases and J by 1 base, with 16 bases between them. The germline gives CDR1 SGHTA, CDR2 FQGTGA. CDR3 region: CASSLTLRGRGSYNEQFF. The CDR3 DNA is TGTGCCAGCAGCTTAACGCTGCGGGGTAGGGGGTCCTACAATGAGCAGTTCTTC.

The rearrangement joins TRBV7-3 to TRBJ2-3; 15 positions match TRBD2. There are 17 residues in the CDR3. Trimming at V came to 4 bases and at J to 3 bases, leaving 5 bases not matched to a gene. Germline values: CDR1 SGHTA, CDR2 FQGTGA. CDR3 sequence: CASSSWTSGRGTDTQYF. The CDR3 nucleotides read TGTGCCAGCAGCTCCTGGACTAGCGGGAGGGGAACAGATACGCAGTATTTT.

Details on this clonotype: A junction boundary mismatches the germline segment, possibly from a read error. The chain joins TRBV4-1 to TRBJ1-2; unclear D gene. Germline V lookup: CDR1 MGHRA, CDR2 YSYEKL. The CDR3 runs 15 residues. The CDR3, as DNA: TGCGCCGGCAGCCAAGAGGATCTGTCGGGATATGGCTACACCTTC. It translates to CAGSQEDLSGYGYTF.

This clonotype has only a few counts. The chain employs TRBV11-2 and TRBJ2-2, with 8 bases fitting TRBD1. The germline CDR1 and CDR2 sequences are SGHAT and FQNNGV. CDR3 length: 14 residues. V lost 6 bases, J lost 0 bases, and 0 bases stayed unmatched. CDR3 nucleotides: TGTGCCAGCAGGGGACAGGCGAACACCGGGGAGCTGTTTTTT. Translated: CASRGQANTGELFF. The complete variable domain, with remaining parts taken from reference TRBV11-2 and TRBJ2-2, reads EAGVAQSPRYKIIEKRQSVAFWCNPISGHATLYWYQQILGQGPKLLIQFQNNGVVDDSQLPKDRFSAERLKGVDSTLKIQPAKLEDSAVYLCASRGQANTGELFFGEGSRLTVL.

This clonotype was detected a few times. The CDR3 region is CASSLSRGSPSKGHEQYF. CDR3 in DNA: TGTGCCAGCAGCTTAAGTCGCGGGAGCCCGTCTAAAGGACACGAGCAGTACTTC. The rearrangement links TRBV13 to TRBJ2-7, with 7 bases identical to TRBD2. Germline-derived CDR1 and CDR2 are PRHDT and FYEKMQ (reference sequence). The CDR3 consists of 18 residues. V shed 2 bases and J 5 bases; nucleotides not matched to a gene: 18.

The chain carries TRBV20-1 and TRBJ1-2, with 7 bases lining up with TRBD1. There are 13 residues in the CDR3. In germline, CDR1 is DFQATT, CDR2 SNEGSKA (reference sequence). With V trimmed by 4 bases and J by 8 bases, 10 bases remained unmatched. The CDR3 sequence is CSANAQGVGGYTF. CDR3 nucleotide sequence: TGCAGTGCTAATGCGCAGGGGGTCGGAGGCTACACCTTC.

Only a few counts were recorded for this clonotype. The chain uses TRBV7-2 and TRBJ2-7; D possibly corresponds to TRBD2 (6 bases). CDR1 and CDR2 (germline): SGHTA, FQGNSA. This CDR3 region has 14 residues. Between the trimmed V and J ends, which lost 1 base and 2 bases, there was a span of 9 bases. CDR3: CASSLGRLAYEQYF. The CDR3 DNA is TGTGCCAGCAGCTTAGGGAGACTAGCCTACGAGCAGTACTTC.

This chain links TRBV20-1 with TRBJ2-1, with D uncertain. This CDR3 has 15 amino acids. V was pared by 0 bases and J by 3 bases, with 12 bases between. The germline V gene has CDR1 DFQATT and CDR2 SNEGSKA (reference sequence). CDR3 DNA: TGCAGTGCTAGAGATCAAAGCGAAAGCTACAATGAGCAGTTCTTC. Translation gives CSARDQSESYNEQFF.

The chain joins TRBV6-6 to TRBJ2-7; 9 bases are shared with TRBD2. With 1 base clipped from V and 2 bases from J, the junction kept 6 bases outside the gene matches. The germline gives CDR1 MNHNY, CDR2 SVGAGI (reference sequence). There are 16 residues in the CDR3. CDR3 in DNA: TGTGCCAGCAGTTACTTGGCTAGCGGGGAACCCTACGAGCAGTACTTC. The encoded protein is CASSYLASGEPYEQYF.

The CDR3 DNA follows: TGCAGTGCTAGAGATTTTGGACTAGTCGGAGAGACCCAGTACTTC. This encodes CSARDFGLVGETQYF. The chain combines TRBV20-1 with TRBJ2-5; 7 bases map to TRBD2. J lost 4 bases, V lost 0 bases, and 8 bases had no gene match. This CDR3 spans 15 amino acids. Germline CDR1 reads DFQATT; CDR2 reads SNEGSKA (reference sequence).

This clonotype was counted between two and nine times. The rearrangement links TRBV5-1 to TRBJ2-5; possible D gene TRBD2, 5 bases. This CDR3 has 15 amino acids. Germline assignment: CDR1 SGHRS and CDR2 YFSETQ. V was shortened by 4 bases and J by 5 bases, with 18 bases between the two germline ends. This CDR3 is CASSPIIAGVETQYF. In DNA, the CDR3 is TGCGCCAGCAGCCCCATTATAGCCGGGGTGGAGACCCAGTACTTC.

This clonotype was observed a handful of times. V and J are TRBV29-1 and TRBJ1-1, with 8 nucleotides matching TRBD1. CDR3 length: 12 residues. V lost 7 bases and J lost 6; bases outside the gene matches: 7. Germline V gene sequence: CDR1 SQVTM, CDR2 ANQGSEA. The CDR3 reads CSDGQGLAEAFF. The CDR3 DNA is TGCAGCGACGGACAGGGTTTGGCTGAAGCTTTCTTT. The full variable domain, in which reference TRBV29-1 and TRBJ1-1 provide the parts outside the CDR3, is SAVISQKPSRDICQRGTSLTIQCQVDSQVTMMFWYRQQPGQSLTLIATANQGSEATYESGFVIDKFPISRPNLTFSTLTVSNMSPEDSSIYLCSDGQGLAEAFFGQGTRLTVV.

V and J are TRBV6-1 and TRBJ2-3; TRBD2 aligns across 9 bases. The CDR3 runs to 16 residues. The V segment lost 2 bases and the J segment 6 bases; nucleotides outside the gene matches: 9. Looked up from germline, CDR1 is MNHNS and CDR2 is SASEGT. CDR3 loop: CASSEPRGRAEDTQYF. The DNA of the CDR3 is TGTGCCAGCAGTGAACCCCGCGGGAGGGCCGAGGATACGCAGTATTTT.

The rearrangement joins TRBV28 to TRBJ2-3; perhaps TRBD1 as D (6 bases). CDR3 length: 14 amino acids. V was clipped by 8 bases and J by 4 bases, with 16 bases between them. Looked up from germline, CDR1 is MDHEN and CDR2 is SYDVKM. The CDR3 DNA reads TGTGCCAGCGCTGGGGACAACTTGGCAGATACGCAGTATTTT. This encodes CASAGDNLADTQYF.

The chain couples TRBV20-1 to TRBJ2-1; TRBD2 is a possible D gene (5 bases). V dropped 7 bases and J dropped 3 bases, with 13 bases sitting between them. CDR1 and CDR2 (germline): DFQATT, SNEGSKA (reference sequence). The CDR3 has 13 residues. The CDR3 reads CSVPGYIYNEQFF. DNA for the CDR3: TGCAGTGTCCCGGGGTATATCTACAATGAGCAGTTCTTC.

This clonotype was found a few times. The gene calls are TRBV20-1 and TRBJ2-3; D may correspond to TRBD1 or TRBD2 (5 bases each). V lost 3 bases and J 1 base, leaving 11 bases between the germline ends. Germline V gene lookup returns CDR1 DFQATT and CDR2 SNEGSKA (reference sequence). CDR3 length: 14 residues. The CDR3 protein is CSARPGAGTDTQYF. CDR3 DNA sequence: TGCAGTGCTAGGCCCGGGGCTGGCACAGATACGCAGTATTTT.

The V gene is TRBV9, the J gene TRBJ1-2; a possible D gene is TRBD1 (5 bases). The CDR3 consists of 14 residues. Germline V CDR1 and CDR2: SGDLS, YYNGEE. Trimming took off 4 bases at V and 4 bases at J, with 14 bases between the two ends. As DNA, the CDR3 is TGTGCCAGCAGCCACGCCGGGGCTACCTATGGCTACACCTTC. This encodes CASSHAGATYGYTF.

This clonotype was found a few times. The rearrangement joins TRBV29-1 to TRBJ1-1, with TRBD1 matching 8 bases. This CDR3 spans 13 amino acids. From germline, CDR1 is SQVTM and CDR2 ANQGSEA. The ends lost 0 bases at V and 10 bases at J; junction bases unmatched: 7. This chain's CDR3 is CSVEDRAGGLAFF. CDR3 bases: TGCAGCGTTGAAGATCGGGCAGGGGGCTTAGCTTTCTTT. The whole variable domain, filled in from reference TRBV29-1 and TRBJ1-1, reads SAVISQKPSRDICQRGTSLTIQCQVDSQVTMMFWYRQQPGQSLTLIATANQGSEATYESGFVIDKFPISRPNLTFSTLTVSNMSPEDSSIYLCSVEDRAGGLAFFGQGTRLTVV.

This chain connects TRBV20-1 to TRBJ1-5, with TRBD1 identical over 8 bases. Germline V lookup: CDR1 DFQATT, CDR2 SNEGSKA (reference sequence). The ends lost 3 bases at V and 4 bases at J; junction bases unmatched: 5. CDR3 length: 14 residues. CDR3 nucleotides: TGCAGTGCTAGGGCCAGGGGGCGGAATCAGCCCCAGCATTTT. This codes for CSARARGRNQPQHF.

In this sample, this clonotype turned up many times. The chain is built from TRBV4-1 and TRBJ2-7, with D hard to call. Germline-derived CDR1 and CDR2 are MGHRA and YSYEKL. V shed 1 base and J shed 0 bases, with 7 bases lying between them. The CDR3 runs to 14 residues. The CDR3 nucleotides read TGCGCCAGCAGCCAAGCGCTAGGCTCCTACGAGCAGTACTTC. The encoded protein is CASSQALGSYEQYF.

V is TRBV6-1 and J is TRBJ2-6; 7 nucleotides match TRBD1. Trimming removed 4 bases from V and 0 bases from J; junction bases left unmatched: 6. The germline gives CDR1 MNHNS, CDR2 SASEGT. This CDR3 spans 17 amino acids. The DNA of the CDR3 is TGTGCCAGCAGTGGTGACAGGGATTACTCTGGGGCCAACGTCCTGACTTTC. Its translation is CASSGDRDYSGANVLTF.

This clonotype has ten or more counts. The chain combines TRBV27 with TRBJ2-1, with D perhaps TRBD1 (6 bases). This CDR3 is built from 14 residues. Germline values: CDR1 MNHEY, CDR2 SMNVEV (reference sequence). V lost 5 bases to trimming and J lost 4 bases, with 12 bases between them. CDR3 loop: CASSPSQGYNEQFF. CDR3 DNA sequence: TGTGCCAGCAGTCCATCACAGGGTTACAATGAGCAGTTCTTC.

This clonotype occurred a few times. The chain recombines TRBV24-1 with TRBJ2-1, with 16 bases aligning to TRBD2. The germline CDR1 and CDR2 sequences are KGHDR and SFDVKD. The CDR3 contains 18 residues. After removal of 3 bases from V and 3 bases from J, the junction contained 4 bases not matched to a gene. The CDR3 reads CATSDPGTSGRVYNEQFF. The DNA of the CDR3 is TGTGCCACCAGTGATCCCGGGACTAGCGGGAGGGTCTACAATGAGCAGTTCTTC.